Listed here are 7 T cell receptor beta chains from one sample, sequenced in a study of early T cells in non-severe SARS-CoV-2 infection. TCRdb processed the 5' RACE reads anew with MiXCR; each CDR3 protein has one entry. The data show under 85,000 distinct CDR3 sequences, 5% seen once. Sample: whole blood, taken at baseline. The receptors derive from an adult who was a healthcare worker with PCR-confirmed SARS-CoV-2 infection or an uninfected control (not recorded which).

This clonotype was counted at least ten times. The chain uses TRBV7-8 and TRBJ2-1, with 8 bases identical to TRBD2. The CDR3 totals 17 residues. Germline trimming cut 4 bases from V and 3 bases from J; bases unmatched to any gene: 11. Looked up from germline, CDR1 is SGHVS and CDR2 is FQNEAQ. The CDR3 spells CASSSTVPAGDYNEQFF. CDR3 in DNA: TGTGCCAGCAGCTCAACCGTGCCAGCGGGAGACTACAATGAGCAGTTCTTC.

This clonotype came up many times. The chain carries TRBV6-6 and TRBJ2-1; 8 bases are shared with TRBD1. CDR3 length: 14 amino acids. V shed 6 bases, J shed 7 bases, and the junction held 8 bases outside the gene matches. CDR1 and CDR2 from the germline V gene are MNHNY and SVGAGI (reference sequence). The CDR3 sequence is CASSYRQGKNEQFF. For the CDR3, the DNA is TGTGCCAGCAGCTACCGACAGGGGAAGAATGAGCAGTTCTTC.

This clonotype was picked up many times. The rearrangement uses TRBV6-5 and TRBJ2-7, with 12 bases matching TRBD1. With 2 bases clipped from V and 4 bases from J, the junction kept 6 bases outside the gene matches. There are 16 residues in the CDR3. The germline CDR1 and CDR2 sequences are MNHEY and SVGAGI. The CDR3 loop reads CASSYRPGQGAYEQYF. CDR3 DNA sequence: TGTGCCAGCAGTTACCGACCGGGACAGGGGGCTTACGAGCAGTACTTC.

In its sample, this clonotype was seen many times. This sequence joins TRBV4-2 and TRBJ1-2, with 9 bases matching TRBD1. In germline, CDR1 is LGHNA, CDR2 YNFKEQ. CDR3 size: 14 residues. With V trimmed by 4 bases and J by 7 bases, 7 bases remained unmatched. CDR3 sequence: CASSPEATGGGYTF. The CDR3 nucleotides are TGTGCCAGCAGCCCCGAGGCGACAGGGGGTGGCTACACCTTC.

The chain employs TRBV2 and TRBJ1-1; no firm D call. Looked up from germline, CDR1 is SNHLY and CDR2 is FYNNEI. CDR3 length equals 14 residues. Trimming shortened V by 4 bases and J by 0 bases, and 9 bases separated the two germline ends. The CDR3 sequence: CASSVEMMNTEAFF. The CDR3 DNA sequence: TGTGCCAGCAGTGTTGAGATGATGAACACTGAAGCTTTCTTT.

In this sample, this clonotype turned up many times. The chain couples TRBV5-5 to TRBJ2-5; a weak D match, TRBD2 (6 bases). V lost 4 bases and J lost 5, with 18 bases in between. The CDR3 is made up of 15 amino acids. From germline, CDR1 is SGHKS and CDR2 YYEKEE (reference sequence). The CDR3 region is CASSRIGEGGETQYF. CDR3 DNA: TGTGCCAGCAGCCGAATAGGAGAAGGAGGGGAGACCCAGTACTTC.

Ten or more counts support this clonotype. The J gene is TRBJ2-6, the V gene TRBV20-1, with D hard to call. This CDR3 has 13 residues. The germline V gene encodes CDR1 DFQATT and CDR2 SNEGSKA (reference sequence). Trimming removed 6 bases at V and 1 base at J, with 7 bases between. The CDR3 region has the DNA TGCAGTGCCCCGCCTTCTGGGGCCAACGTCCTGACTTTC. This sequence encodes CSAPPSGANVLTF.